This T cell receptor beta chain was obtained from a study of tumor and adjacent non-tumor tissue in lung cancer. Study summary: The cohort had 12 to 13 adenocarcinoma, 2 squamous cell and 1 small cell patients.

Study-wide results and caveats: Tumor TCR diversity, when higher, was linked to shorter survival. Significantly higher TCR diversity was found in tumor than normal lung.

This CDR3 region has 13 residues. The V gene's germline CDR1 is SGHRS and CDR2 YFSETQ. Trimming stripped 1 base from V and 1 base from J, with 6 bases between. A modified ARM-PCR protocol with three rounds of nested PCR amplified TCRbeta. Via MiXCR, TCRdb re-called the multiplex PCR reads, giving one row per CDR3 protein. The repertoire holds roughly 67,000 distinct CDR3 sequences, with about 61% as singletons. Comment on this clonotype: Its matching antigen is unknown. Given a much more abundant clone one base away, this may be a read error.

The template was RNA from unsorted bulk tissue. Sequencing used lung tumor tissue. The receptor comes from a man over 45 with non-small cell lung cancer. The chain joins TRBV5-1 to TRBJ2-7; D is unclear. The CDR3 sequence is CASSLKGSYEQYF. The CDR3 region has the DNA TGCGCCAGCAGCTTGAAAGGGTCCTACGAGCAGTACTTC.